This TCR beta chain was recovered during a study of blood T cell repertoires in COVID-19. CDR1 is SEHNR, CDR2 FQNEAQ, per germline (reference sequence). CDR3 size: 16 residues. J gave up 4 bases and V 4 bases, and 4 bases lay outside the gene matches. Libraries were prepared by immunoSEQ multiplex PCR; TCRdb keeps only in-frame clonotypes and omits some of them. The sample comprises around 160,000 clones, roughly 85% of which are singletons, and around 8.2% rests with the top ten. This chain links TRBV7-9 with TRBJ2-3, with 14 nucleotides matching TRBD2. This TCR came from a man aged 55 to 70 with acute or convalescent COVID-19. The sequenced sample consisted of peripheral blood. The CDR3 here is CASSWGLAGDSDTQYF. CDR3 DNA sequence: TGTGCCAGCAGCTGGGGACTAGCGGGAGATTCAGATACGCAGTATTTT.